Following are 12 T cell receptor beta chains from one sample sequenced in a study of long-term antiretroviral therapy in people with HIV. An immunoSEQ assay, version v3.0, was performed at survey level. The method was immunoSEQ multiplex PCR; TCRdb's version includes in-frame clones alone and lacks a portion of them. The repertoire holds 20,000 to 30,000 clones, with 70% to 90% as singletons. The input for sequencing was unsorted PBMCs, taken around 5 years after starting antiretroviral therapy. These receptors were obtained from a man aged 40-49 years with HIV.

The genes are TRBV5-3 and TRBJ2-7; D not resolved. TRBV5-3 is given ORF status, its function remaining uncertain. The CDR3 is 15 amino acids. Trimming took 3 bases from V and 4 from J, leaving 17 bases between them. The CDR3, as DNA: TGTGCCAGAAGCTCTACTTCCCTCCCGGTGTACGAGCAGTACTTC. Encoded protein: CARSSTSLPVYEQYF.

The chain couples TRBV13 to TRBJ2-1; 7 nucleotides agree with TRBD1. The CDR3 covers 14 residues. Germline V CDR1 and CDR2: PRHDT, FYEKMQ (reference sequence). V shed 6 bases and J 6 bases; nucleotides not matched to a gene: 8. In DNA, the CDR3 is TGTGCCAGCAGTCAGGCTAGGGACAGCAATGAGCAGTTCTTC. It specifies CASSQARDSNEQFF.

The rearrangement uses TRBV5-1 and TRBJ2-3; D tentatively fits TRBD1 or TRBD2 (5 bases each). V lost 10 bases to trimming and J lost 9 bases, with 27 bases between them. The CDR3 runs 15 residues. CDR1 is SGHRS, CDR2 YFSETQ, per germline. The CDR3 loop reads CACRRDGAPGTTQYF. The CDR3 DNA reads TGCGCCTGTCGACGGGATGGGGCCCCGGGAACGACGCAGTATTTT.

J is TRBJ2-7 and V is TRBV6-6; D call uncertain. Trimming cost V 6 bases and J 6 bases, with 21 bases left between them. The CDR3 runs 15 residues. Germline V gene data show CDR1 as MNHNY and CDR2 as SVGAGI (reference sequence). The CDR3 DNA sequence: TGTGCCAGCAGCCTACAAAAGACTCCTAGAGGCGAGCAGTACTTC. Translation: CASSLQKTPRGEQYF.

The V call is TRBV27, the J call TRBJ2-1; D is unclear. The CDR3 runs to 13 residues. Between the trimmed V and J ends, which lost 5 bases and 1 base, there was a span of 6 bases. Germline V lookup: CDR1 MNHEY, CDR2 SMNVEV (reference sequence). The CDR3 spells CASSPGSYNEQFF. As DNA, the CDR3 is TGTGCCAGCAGTCCCGGTTCCTACAATGAGCAGTTCTTC.

The chain is built from TRBV6-5 and TRBJ2-1; 14 bases are shared with TRBD2. V shed 0 bases, J shed 7 bases, and the junction held 2 bases outside the gene matches. Per germline, CDR1 MNHEY and CDR2 SVGAGI. The CDR3 contains 16 residues. In nucleotides, the CDR3 is TGTGCCAGCAGTTACTCCAGGACTAGCGGGGGGAATGAGCAGTTCTTC. It codes for CASSYSRTSGGNEQFF.

The V call is TRBV28, the J call TRBJ2-7; 8 positions agree with TRBD2. V was clipped by 8 bases and J by 6 bases; unmatched bases: 9. In germline, CDR1 is MDHEN, CDR2 SYDVKM. The CDR3 runs to 13 residues. The CDR3 coding sequence is TGTGCCAGCGGTTCGGGGGGGGTGGGCGAGCAGTACTTC. Its translation is CASGSGGVGEQYF.

The J gene is TRBJ1-1, the V gene TRBV7-9, with 7 nucleotides matching TRBD1. V lost 5 bases to trimming and J lost 4 bases; unmatched junction nucleotides: 10. CDR1 and CDR2 (germline): SEHNR, FQNEAQ (reference sequence). The CDR3 has 15 residues. The DNA for the CDR3 is TGTGCCAGCAGCCCGATTACAGGGGCAGGCACTGAAGCTTTCTTT. It codes for CASSPITGAGTEAFF.

This chain connects TRBV19 to TRBJ1-3; D remains ambiguous. Per the germline V gene, CDR1 is LNHDA and CDR2 is SQIVND (reference sequence). V was clipped by 3 bases and J by 2 bases, with 8 bases between them. This CDR3 contains 14 residues. Here the CDR3 DNA reads TGTGCCAGTAGTATTTCGGGGACTGGAAACACCATATATTTT. Residues: CASSISGTGNTIYF.

The chain recombines TRBV30 with TRBJ1-2, with unresolved D. CDR3 length equals 13 residues. Per germline, CDR1 GTSNPN and CDR2 SVGIG (reference sequence). V was cut by 5 bases and J by 0 bases, with 10 bases left in between. In DNA form, the CDR3 reads TGTGCCTGGGGGTATGGGGCTAACTATGGCTACACCTTC. Its translation is CAWGYGANYGYTF.

V gene TRBV6-1 combines with J gene TRBJ2-7, with 9 bases aligning to TRBD1. Trimming took 6 bases from V and 3 from J; bases not matched to a gene: 6. Looked up from germline, CDR1 is MNHNS and CDR2 is SASEGT. The CDR3 is 14 amino acids. The DNA of the CDR3 is TGTGCCAGCAGGACGGGACAGGGAAGCTACGAGCAGTACTTC. Translated, it gives CASRTGQGSYEQYF.

This chain links TRBV30 with TRBJ2-2, with D perhaps TRBD1 or TRBD2 (5 bases each). Trimming pared 7 bases from V and 3 bases from J, leaving 18 bases between. CDR1 and CDR2 (germline): GTSNPN, SVGIG (reference sequence). This CDR3 spans 15 amino acids. DNA for the CDR3: TGTGCCTCCACGGCCGAGGGGCCGGACACCGGGGAGCTGTTTTTT. Translating it yields CASTAEGPDTGELFF.